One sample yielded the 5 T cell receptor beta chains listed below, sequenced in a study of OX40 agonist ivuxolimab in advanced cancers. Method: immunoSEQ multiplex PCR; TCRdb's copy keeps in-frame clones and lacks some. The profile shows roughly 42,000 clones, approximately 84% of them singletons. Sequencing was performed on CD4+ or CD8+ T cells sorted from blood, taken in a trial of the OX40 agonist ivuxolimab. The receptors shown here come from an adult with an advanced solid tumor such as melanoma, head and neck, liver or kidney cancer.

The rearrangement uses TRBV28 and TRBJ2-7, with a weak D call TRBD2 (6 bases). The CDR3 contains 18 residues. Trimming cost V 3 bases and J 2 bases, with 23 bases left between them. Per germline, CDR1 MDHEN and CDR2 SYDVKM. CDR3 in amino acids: CASSLAVAGGEKTYEQYF. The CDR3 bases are TGTGCCAGCAGTTTGGCCGTAGCTGGAGGGGAGAAGACCTACGAGCAGTACTTC. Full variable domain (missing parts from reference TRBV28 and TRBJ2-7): DVKVTQSSRYLVKRTGEKVFLECVQDMDHENMFWYRQDPGLGLRLIYFSYDVKMKEKGDIPEGYSVSREKKERFSLILESASTNQTSMYLCASSLAVAGGEKTYEQYFGPGTRLTVT.

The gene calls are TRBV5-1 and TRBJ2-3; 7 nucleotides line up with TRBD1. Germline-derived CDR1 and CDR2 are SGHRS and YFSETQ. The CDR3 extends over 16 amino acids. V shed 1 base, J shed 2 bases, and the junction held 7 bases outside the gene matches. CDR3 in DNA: TGCGCCAGCAGCTTGTTTGAGACAGGGATCACAGATACGCAGTATTTT. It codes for CASSLFETGITDTQYF.

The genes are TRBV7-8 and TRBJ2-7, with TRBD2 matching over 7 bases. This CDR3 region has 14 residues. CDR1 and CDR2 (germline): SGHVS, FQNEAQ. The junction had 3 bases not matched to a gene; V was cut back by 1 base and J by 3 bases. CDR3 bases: TGTGCCAGCAGCTTAGAGCGGGGACTCTACGAGCAGTACTTC. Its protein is CASSLERGLYEQYF. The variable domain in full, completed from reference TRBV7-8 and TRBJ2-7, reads GAGVSQSPRYKVAKRGQDVALRCDPISGHVSLFWYQQALGQGPEFLTYFQNEAQLDKSGLPSDRFFAERPEGSVSTLKIQRTQQEDSAVYLCASSLERGLYEQYFGPGTRLTVT.

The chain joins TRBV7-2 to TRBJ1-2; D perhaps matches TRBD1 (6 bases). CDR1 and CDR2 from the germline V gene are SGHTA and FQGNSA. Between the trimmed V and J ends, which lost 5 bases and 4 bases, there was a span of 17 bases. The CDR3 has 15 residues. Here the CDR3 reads CASSPTGEGVYGYTF. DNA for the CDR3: TGTGCCAGCAGCCCGACCGGGGAGGGGGTCTATGGCTACACCTTC.

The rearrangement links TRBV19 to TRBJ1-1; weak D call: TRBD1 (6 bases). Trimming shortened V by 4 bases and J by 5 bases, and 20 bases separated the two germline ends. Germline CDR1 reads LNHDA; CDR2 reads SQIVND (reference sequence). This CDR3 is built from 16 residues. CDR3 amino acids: CASSTHPSGERTEAFF. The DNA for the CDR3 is TGTGCCAGTAGTACCCACCCCTCAGGGGAGCGGACTGAAGCTTTCTTT.